These 27 T cell receptor beta chains were all obtained from the same sample, sequenced in a study. Each CDR3 protein gets one entry after TCRdb re-called the 5' RACE reads with MiXCR. This table holds tens of thousands of distinct CDR3 sequences, 29% found once. Sequencing was performed on memory CD4+ T cells sorted from a lymph node. Subset defined: memory CD4+ T cells, CD4+CD45RO+CD25-. These receptors all come from a female donor with breast cancer.

V usage is TRBV11-3 and J usage is TRBJ2-1; 8 nucleotides agree with TRBD1. CDR1 is SGHNT and CDR2 is YENEEA in the germline V gene. The CDR3 has 15 residues. Trimming took 5 bases from V and 0 from J; bases not matched to a gene: 3. CDR3 bases: TGTGCCAGCAGCATAACAGGGGGCTCCTACAATGAGCAGTTCTTC. This sequence encodes CASSITGGSYNEQFF.

The chain has TRBV3-1 and TRBJ2-3; 8 bases align to TRBD1. The V segment lost 11 bases and the J segment 0 bases; nucleotides outside the gene matches: 10. The CDR3 spans 15 residues. CDR1 and CDR2 from the germline V gene are LGHDT and YNNKEL (reference sequence). The CDR3 coding sequence is TGTGCCGGCAAACGGACAGGGAGAAGCACAGATACGCAGTATTTT. Translating gives CAGKRTGRSTDTQYF.

At least ten counts were recorded for this clonotype. This sequence joins TRBV6-5 and TRBJ1-2, with 10 bases that match TRBD1. Germline CDR1 and CDR2: MNHEY and SVGAGI. CDR3 size: 12 residues. Trimming removed 0 bases from V and 12 bases from J; junction bases left unmatched: 1. DNA for the CDR3: TGTGCCAGCAGTTACTCGGGACAGGGGAACACCTTC. Translated: CASSYSGQGNTF.

The chain carries TRBV15 and TRBJ1-4, with D possibly TRBD1 on 5 matching bases. Germline loops: CDR1 LNHNV, CDR2 YYDKDF (reference sequence). V lost 1 base and J 7 bases, leaving 13 bases between the germline ends. The CDR3 spans 15 residues. DNA for the CDR3: TGTGCCACCAGCAGAGTGGGGGGGAATGGTGAAAAACTGTTTTTT. Protein sequence: CATSRVGGNGEKLFF.

The genes are TRBV5-5 and TRBJ1-2; TRBD1 agrees at 9 bases. The CDR3 covers 15 residues. From germline, CDR1 is SGHKS and CDR2 YYEKEE (reference sequence). The junction had 6 bases not matched to a gene; V was cut back by 0 bases and J by 6 bases. The CDR3 DNA sequence: TGTGCCAGCAGCTTGGTCGGGACAGGGATCGATGGCTACACCTTC. Its protein is CASSLVGTGIDGYTF.

Written as DNA, the CDR3 is TGTGCCAGCGGTACTTCGAACACCGGGGAGCTGTTTTTT. The encoded protein is CASGTSNTGELFF. The rearrangement joins TRBV27 to TRBJ2-2; no firm D call. The V gene lost 8 bases and the J gene lost 0 bases, with 7 bases spanning the gap. Germline CDR1 reads MNHEY; CDR2 reads SMNVEV (reference sequence). The CDR3 consists of 13 residues.

This clonotype was counted a few times. The chain combines TRBV20-1 with TRBJ2-1; 10 bases fit TRBD2. CDR3 length: 15 amino acids. V trimming: 7 bases; J trimming: 2 bases; junction bases outside the gene matches: 8. The germline V gene encodes CDR1 DFQATT and CDR2 SNEGSKA (reference sequence). Here the CDR3 reads CSGPRLAGAYNEQFF. As DNA, the CDR3 is TGCAGTGGGCCTAGGCTAGCGGGGGCCTACAATGAGCAGTTCTTC.

This clonotype was detected a few times. V gene TRBV9 combines with J gene TRBJ1-5; weak D call: TRBD1 (5 bases). The CDR3 consists of 15 residues. Germline assignment: CDR1 SGDLS and CDR2 YYNGEE. The germline V and J ends were trimmed by 4 bases and 6 bases, with 17 bases remaining between them. The CDR3 sequence: CASSNGQGGGQPQHF. For the CDR3, the DNA is TGTGCCAGCAGCAATGGGCAGGGTGGTGGTCAGCCCCAGCATTTT.

There are a few counts of this clonotype. V usage is TRBV27 and J usage is TRBJ2-1; D unresolved. Germline values: CDR1 MNHEY, CDR2 SMNVEV (reference sequence). This CDR3 spans 14 amino acids. V was clipped by 3 bases and J by 8 bases, with 14 bases between them. CDR3: CASSFAVRSYEQFF. The CDR3 region has the DNA TGTGCCAGCAGTTTTGCGGTCCGAAGTTATGAGCAGTTCTTC.

The sample holds a few counts of this clonotype. The chain links TRBV3-1 to TRBJ1-5; unclear D gene. The germline gives CDR1 LGHDT, CDR2 YNNKEL (reference sequence). The CDR3 sequence is 13 residues long. Deletions cut 0 bases from V and 4 bases from J, with 4 bases between. CDR3 bases: TGTGCCAGCAGCCAAGACAGAAATCAGCCCCAGCATTTT. This encodes CASSQDRNQPQHF.

This chain joins TRBV4-1 and TRBJ2-7; 7 bases match TRBD1. The V segment lost 2 bases and the J segment 3 bases; nucleotides outside the gene matches: 7. In germline, CDR1 is MGHRA, CDR2 YSYEKL. The CDR3 has 15 amino acids. The CDR3 DNA reads TGCGCCAGCAGCCAAATACAGGGGAAAGACTACGAGCAGTACTTC. It is translated as CASSQIQGKDYEQYF.

This clonotype appeared a few times. J is TRBJ2-5 and V is TRBV3-1; tentatively, D is TRBD2 (6 bases). The CDR3 is made up of 15 amino acids. Trimming took off 8 bases at V and 2 bases at J, with 18 bases between the two ends. Germline CDR1 is LGHDT and CDR2 is YNNKEL (reference sequence). CDR3 sequence: CASAGSSEGQETQYF. CDR3 nucleotides: TGTGCCAGCGCCGGGTCTAGCGAAGGACAAGAGACCCAGTACTTC.

This clonotype was counted between two and nine times. The chain combines TRBV4-1 with TRBJ1-2; D is possibly TRBD1 (6 bases). There are 17 residues in the CDR3. The V end lost 4 bases, the J end lost 2 bases, and 20 bases lay between the germline ends. Looked up from germline, CDR1 is MGHRA and CDR2 is YSYEKL. The CDR3 region has the DNA TGCGCCAGCAGCCCTGATAGCTACGGACAGTCCAACTATGGCTACACCTTC. Protein: CASSPDSYGQSNYGYTF.

The chain links TRBV20-1 to TRBJ2-7; 11 positions match TRBD2. CDR3 size: 15 residues. Germline V gene lookup returns CDR1 DFQATT and CDR2 SNEGSKA (reference sequence). V trimming: 4 bases; J trimming: 7 bases; junction bases outside the gene matches: 12. CDR3 sequence reads: CSANILAGGPGEQYF. As DNA, the CDR3 is TGCAGTGCTAATATCCTAGCGGGAGGCCCGGGTGAGCAGTACTTC.

A remark on this clonotype: A much larger clone lies one base from this, so it may be a read error. This chain connects TRBV5-1 to TRBJ2-1; TRBD2 matches 12 bases. CDR3 length equals 16 residues. Germline-derived CDR1 and CDR2 are SGHRS and YFSETQ. The CDR3 loop reads CASSLEASGRADEQLF. The CDR3 DNA sequence: TGCGCCAGCAGCTTGGAGGCTAGCGGGAGGGCCGATGAGCAGCTCTTC.

This clonotype was observed at least ten times. The V and J genes are TRBV27 and TRBJ2-2; unclear D gene. The germline gives CDR1 MNHEY, CDR2 SMNVEV (reference sequence). V was pared by 4 bases and J by 9 bases, with 9 bases between. This CDR3 comprises 12 residues. The CDR3 loop reads CASSSRARELFF. For the CDR3, the DNA is TGTGCCAGCAGTTCCCGGGCCCGGGAGCTGTTTTTT.

This clonotype was seen repeatedly, ten times or more. The chain carries TRBV12-3 or TRBV12-4 and TRBJ2-1; 11 bases are a match to TRBD2. The CDR3 has 15 residues. V was pared by 6 bases and J by 4 bases, with 5 bases of the junction left unmatched. The CDR3 is CASRSGTSGYNEQFF. The CDR3 DNA is TGTGCCAGCAGGTCGGGGACTAGCGGTTACAATGAGCAGTTCTTC.

Regarding this clonotype: One junction end does not reproduce the germline sequence, and a read error may be involved. V usage is TRBV12-3 or TRBV12-4 and J usage is TRBJ2-7, with a weak D call TRBD2 (6 bases). The CDR3 is 13 amino acids. CDR3 bases: TGTGCCAGCAGTTTACTTGGGGGGTCCGAGCGGTACTTC. Translating gives CASSLLGGSERYF.

The chain combines TRBV6-5 with TRBJ2-2, with TRBD2 as a possible D gene (6 bases). Germline-derived CDR1 and CDR2 are MNHEY and SVGAGI. V was cut by 2 bases and J by 2 bases, with 12 bases left in between. CDR3 length equals 16 residues. The chain's CDR3 is CASSYRGTPNTGELFF. The CDR3 DNA reads TGTGCCAGCAGTTACCGCGGGACCCCAAACACCGGGGAGCTGTTTTTT.

The table lists this clonotype with many counts. The rearrangement joins TRBV20-1 to TRBJ2-1, with 14 bases matching TRBD2. The CDR3 is 17 amino acids. The junction had 5 bases not matched to a gene; V was cut back by 0 bases and J by 4 bases. CDR1 and CDR2 (germline): DFQATT, SNEGSKA (reference sequence). The CDR3 loop reads CSAREPGLAGVYNEQFF. The CDR3 nucleotides are TGCAGTGCTAGAGAACCGGGACTAGCGGGGGTTTACAATGAGCAGTTCTTC.

The V call is TRBV27, the J call TRBJ2-1; no definite D call. The CDR3 has 13 residues. V lost 2 bases, J lost 6 bases, and 8 bases lay in between. The germline V gene has CDR1 MNHEY and CDR2 SMNVEV (reference sequence). The CDR3 coding sequence is TGTGCCAGCAGTTTACGGACGGGCAATGAGCAGTTCTTC. Translated, it gives CASSLRTGNEQFF.

V is TRBV10-3 and J is TRBJ2-2; no definite D call. CDR1 and CDR2 from the germline V gene are ENHRY and SYGVKD. V lost 3 bases and J 0 bases, leaving 11 bases between the germline ends. The CDR3 extends over 16 amino acids. The CDR3 nucleotides are TGTGCCATCAGTGACATTGTGGAAGCGAACACCGGGGAGCTGTTTTTT. Translation: CAISDIVEANTGELFF.

The chain is built from TRBV7-7 and TRBJ2-7, with TRBD2 matching over 7 bases. The V gene end was trimmed by 4 bases and the J gene end by 0 bases; junction bases not matched to a gene: 9. This CDR3 spans 16 amino acids. The germline V gene encodes CDR1 SSHAT and CDR2 FNYEAQ (reference sequence). The CDR3: CASSSLAVRSSYEQYF. The CDR3, as DNA: TGTGCCAGCAGCTCCCTAGCGGTTCGAAGCTCCTACGAGCAGTACTTC.

This clonotype appeared a few times. The chain couples TRBV6-5 to TRBJ2-5; D might be TRBD2 (6 bases). Trimming stripped 7 bases from V and 5 bases from J, with 26 bases between. Germline V gene data show CDR1 as MNHEY and CDR2 as SVGAGI. The CDR3 loop spans 17 amino acids. CDR3 residues: CASTKGRVAGPRETQYF. The CDR3 DNA reads TGTGCCAGCACCAAAGGCCGCGTGGCGGGGCCGAGGGAGACCCAGTACTTC.

The rearrangement joins TRBV12-3 or TRBV12-4 to TRBJ2-7; perhaps TRBD1 as D (5 bases). CDR3 length: 12 residues. The V gene lost 4 bases and the J gene lost 5 bases, with 9 bases spanning the gap. CDR3 sequence: CASSWVGHEQYF. The CDR3 DNA is TGTGCCAGCAGTTGGGTGGGGCACGAGCAGTACTTC.

For this clonotype: The junction and the germline gene differ at one end; a read error may be behind it. The V gene is TRBV4-3, the J gene TRBJ2-6; D is ambiguous. The CDR3 consists of 16 residues. CDR1 is LGHNA and CDR2 is YSLEER in the germline V gene. CDR3 coding DNA: TGCACCAGCAGCCAAGATATGGGCTCTGGGGCCAACGTCCTGACTTTC. Translated: CTSSQDMGSGANVLTF.

This rearrangement joins TRBV6-5 to TRBJ1-4; 7 positions agree with TRBD1. The V gene end was trimmed by 4 bases and the J gene end by 7 bases; junction bases not matched to a gene: 6. The CDR3 length is 14 residues. Germline-derived CDR1 and CDR2 are MNHEY and SVGAGI. The CDR3 bases are TGTGCCAGCAGTTTCCGGGACAGTAGTGAAAAACTGTTTTTT. Amino acids: CASSFRDSSEKLFF.